Included here is one T cell receptor beta chain sequence, with context. The antigen remains unidentified. This record comes from a study of neoadjuvant anti-PD-1 for oral cavity cancer. At the level of the study: Patients without progression received a fourth nivolumab dose around day 43, then surgical resection on days 50-56. Notes on the study in general: Higher pretreatment blood Treg/Th17 ratios correlated with higher pretreatment blood and lower post-treatment tumor TCRbeta clonality.

Germline V gives CDR1 MNHNY, CDR2 SVGAGI (reference sequence). The CDR3 is 13 residues long. V was cut by 10 bases and J by 9 bases, with 16 bases left in between. Stage II-IVA oral cavity squamous cell carcinoma was new and untreated by systemic or radiation therapy. Generated by immunoSEQ multiplex PCR, the TCRdb table keeps only in-frame clones and is missing some. The profile shows fewer than 7,000 clones, around three quarters of them singletons. The chain employs TRBV6-6 and TRBJ1-6; D gene uncertain. Sample: PBMCs, taken before nivolumab (anti-PD-1) treatment. The origin of this receptor is a person aged 35-79 years with oral cavity squamous cell carcinoma. CDR3 protein: CATFTGMGSPLHF. The CDR3 region has the DNA TGTGCCACCTTCACGGGGATGGGTTCACCCCTCCACTTT.